This T cell receptor beta chain was captured in a study of cytomegalovirus exposure and HLA in healthy donors. Study results and caveats: Using the classifier, cytomegalovirus status was reportedly diagnosed with high specificity and sensitivity. HLA restriction was apparent for most CMV-associated TCR beta chains in a later analysis. Later analysis associated a missense DCLRE1C variant with TCR beta V- and J-gene trimming.

Concerning this clone itself: What it binds is not known.

Researchers ran the PCR with 60 Vbeta and 13 Jbeta primers. Using immunoSEQ multiplex PCR, the repertoire was profiled, and TCRdb retains in-frame clones only, with some absent. The sample lists around 210,000 clones, roughly 81% seen once, with 0.2% to 0.25% in the top ten. The CDR3 spans 14 residues. Germline CDR1 is LGHNA and CDR2 is YNFKEQ. Unmatched junction bases numbered 2, after V lost 1 base and J lost 5 bases. The sequence was collected from a girl under 10 years old in good health and CMV-seronegative. This sequence joins TRBV4-2 and TRBJ1-2; 9 positions agree with TRBD1. Sequenced sample: PBMCs. The CDR3 sequence: CASSQGDRAYGYTF. The DNA for the CDR3 is TGTGCCAGCAGCCAAGGGGACAGGGCGTATGGCTACACCTTC.